This T cell receptor beta chain came from a study of blood T cell repertoires in COVID-19. Germline V CDR1 and CDR2: MNHEY, SVGAGI. This CDR3 contains 13 residues. The V end was cut by 8 bases, the J end by 1 base, with 11 bases between. Libraries were prepared by immunoSEQ multiplex PCR; TCRdb keeps only in-frame clonotypes and omits some of them. The repertoire consists of approximately 300,000 clones, with approximately 92% occurring once and the leading ten covering around 6.8%. This clone was recorded a few times. The TCR was taken from a woman in her 30s with COVID-19, enrolled during active disease. Sequencing was done on a sample of peripheral blood. This chain uses TRBV6-5 with TRBJ2-5, with D possibly matching TRBD2 (6 bases). DNA for the CDR3: TGTGCCAGCCGACGGACTATCCAAGAGACCCAGTACTTC. Translation gives CASRRTIQETQYF.